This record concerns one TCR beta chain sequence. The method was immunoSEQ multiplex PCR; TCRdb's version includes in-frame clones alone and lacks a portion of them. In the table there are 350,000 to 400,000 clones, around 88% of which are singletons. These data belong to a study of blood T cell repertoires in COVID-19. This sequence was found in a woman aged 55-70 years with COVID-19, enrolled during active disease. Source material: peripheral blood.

CDR3 sequence: CASSVVPGGSEKLFF. CDR3 sequence (DNA): TGTGCCAGCAGCGTAGTCCCAGGGGGTAGTGAAAAACTGTTTTTT. The chain combines TRBV9 with TRBJ1-4; TRBD1 matches 7 bases. The germline V gene has CDR1 SGDLS and CDR2 YYNGEE. The V segment lost 0 bases and the J segment 7 bases; nucleotides outside the gene matches: 6. The CDR3 has 15 amino acids.